These 26 T cell receptor beta chains came from one sample sequenced in a study of radiotherapy plus CTLA-4 blockade in lung cancer. Repertoires were generated with immunoSEQ multiplex PCR, while TCRdb's copy carries only in-frame clones and drops some. Here the sample spans approximately 82,000 clones, around 83% being singletons. The specimen comprised peripheral blood, sampled from a patient treated with radiotherapy plus ipilimumab. These receptors were taken from a human donor with non-small cell lung cancer that progressed on radiotherapy plus ipilimumab.

The chain joins TRBV19 to TRBJ2-5; the match to TRBD2 covers 11 bases. This CDR3 has 15 residues. Per the germline V gene, CDR1 is LNHDA and CDR2 is SQIVND (reference sequence). V was pared by 5 bases and J by 1 base, with 3 bases of the junction left unmatched. CDR3 loop: CASSRLAGSQETQYF. The CDR3, as DNA: TGTGCCAGTAGTCGACTAGCGGGGAGCCAAGAGACCCAGTACTTC.

The chain employs TRBV10-3 and TRBJ1-4; TRBD1 matches at 10 bases. J lost 7 bases, V lost 9 bases, and 8 bases had no gene match. CDR3 length equals 14 residues. Germline V gives CDR1 ENHRY, CDR2 SYGVKD. This chain's CDR3 is CAIGGQGSGEKLFF. DNA of the CDR3: TGTGCCATTGGGGGACAGGGGAGTGGTGAAAAACTGTTTTTT.

The chain combines TRBV4-2 with TRBJ2-1, with 12 bases lining up with TRBD2. CDR3 length equals 14 residues. Germline V gene data show CDR1 as LGHNA and CDR2 as YNFKEQ. With 4 bases clipped from V and 6 bases from J, the junction kept 1 base outside the gene matches. The CDR3 sequence: CASSPLAGGNEQFF. CDR3 in DNA: TGTGCCAGCAGCCCACTAGCGGGGGGCAATGAGCAGTTCTTC.

The chain recombines TRBV6-1 with TRBJ2-2; D is undetermined. The V and J ends lost 7 bases and 6 bases respectively, with 12 bases between them. CDR3 length equals 13 residues. Germline V lookup: CDR1 MNHNS, CDR2 SASEGT. The CDR3 DNA reads TGTGCCAGCAAGACCCACCTGTCCGGGGAGCTGTTTTTT. Translating it yields CASKTHLSGELFF.

The rearrangement links TRBV9 to TRBJ2-3; 11 positions agree with TRBD2. The CDR3 runs to 16 residues. Per the germline V gene, CDR1 is SGDLS and CDR2 is YYNGEE. Germline trimming cut 3 bases from V and 4 bases from J; bases unmatched to any gene: 7. CDR3 loop: CASSASTSGSADTQYF. The CDR3, as DNA: TGTGCCAGCAGCGCCTCCACTAGCGGGAGTGCAGATACGCAGTATTTT.

This clone was observed once. The chain carries TRBV30 and TRBJ1-1; D gene ambiguous. This CDR3 region has 10 residues. V shed 7 bases and J shed 7 bases, with 10 bases lying between them. The germline V gene encodes CDR1 GTSNPN and CDR2 SVGIG (reference sequence). Here the CDR3 DNA reads TGTGCCTCGAGACGGGGTGAAGCTTTCTTT. It translates to CASRRGEAFF.

The chain links TRBV19 to TRBJ1-4; a weak D match, TRBD1 (6 bases). From germline, CDR1 is LNHDA and CDR2 SQIVND (reference sequence). V lost 7 bases to trimming and J lost 7 bases, with 16 bases between them. The length of the CDR3 is 14 residues. The chain's CDR3 is CASNLQGLGEKLFF. The DNA of the CDR3 is TGTGCCAGTAATCTTCAGGGGTTAGGTGAAAAACTGTTTTTT. The full variable domain, its missing parts supplied by reference TRBV19 and TRBJ1-4, is DGGITQSPKYLFRKEGQNVTLSCEQNLNHDAMYWYRQDPGQGLRLIYYSQIVNDFQKGDIAEGYSVSREKKESFPLTVTSAQKNPTAFYLCASNLQGLGEKLFFGSGTQLSVL.

The rearrangement uses TRBV29-1 and TRBJ1-1; D unclear. The CDR3 spans 15 residues. The ends were cut back, 5 bases at V and 1 base at J, with 17 bases in the middle. The germline gives CDR1 SQVTM, CDR2 ANQGSEA. In nucleotides, the CDR3 is TGCAGCGTTTCCGCCAGGCTAAGACAGAACACTGAAGCTTTCTTT. As protein: CSVSARLRQNTEAFF.

This chain uses TRBV6-1 with TRBJ1-2, with TRBD1 matching 7 bases. Trimming cost V 3 bases and J 0 bases; bases outside gene matches: 10. The germline CDR1 and CDR2 sequences are MNHNS and SASEGT. This CDR3 comprises 17 residues. In DNA, the CDR3 is TGTGCCAGCAGTGAGTTTCTCACCGGGACAGCTAACTATGGCTACACCTTC. Translation: CASSEFLTGTANYGYTF.

The chain carries TRBV11-2 and TRBJ1-1; D possibly corresponds to TRBD1 (6 bases). This CDR3 is built from 14 residues. Trimming removed 3 bases from V and 1 base from J, with 9 bases in between. CDR1 is SGHAT, CDR2 FQNNGV, per germline. CDR3 DNA sequence: TGTGCCAGCAGCTTGGGGGCGCAGAACACTGAAGCTTTCTTT. Its translation: CASSLGAQNTEAFF.

In this sample, this clone turned up a few times. The chain links TRBV29-1 to TRBJ2-7; no reliable D call. The V gene lost 2 bases and the J gene lost 7 bases, with 18 bases spanning the gap. Germline-derived CDR1 and CDR2 are SQVTM and ANQGSEA. The CDR3 has 14 residues. CDR3 amino acids: CSVEIDSAPREQYF. In nucleotides, the CDR3 is TGCAGCGTTGAAATCGACTCCGCCCCAAGGGAGCAGTACTTC.

The chain uses TRBV5-1 and TRBJ2-3; unclear D gene. V shed 6 bases and J shed 0 bases, with 8 bases lying between them. CDR1 is SGHRS, CDR2 YFSETQ, per germline. This CDR3 is 13 amino acids long. The CDR3 protein is CASTPSSTDTQYF. The DNA for the CDR3 is TGCGCCAGCACCCCTTCCAGCACAGATACGCAGTATTTT. Together with reference TRBV5-1 and TRBJ2-3, the CDR3 gives the full variable domain: KAGVTQTPRYLIKTRGQQVTLSCSPISGHRSVSWYQQTPGQGLQFLFEYFSETQRNKGNFPGRFSGRQFSNSRSEMNVSTLELGDSALYLCASTPSSTDTQYFGPGTRLTVL.

The chain couples TRBV29-1 to TRBJ1-2; D is unresolved. The V end lost 6 bases, the J end lost 0 bases, and 11 bases lay between the germline ends. The CDR3 length is 13 residues. Germline V lookup: CDR1 SQVTM, CDR2 ANQGSEA. This CDR3 is CSVLDEANYGYTF. CDR3 nucleotides: TGCAGCGTATTGGACGAAGCTAACTATGGCTACACCTTC.

The chain has TRBV19 and TRBJ2-3; D unresolved. The CDR3 length is 13 residues. Germline assignment: CDR1 LNHDA and CDR2 SQIVND (reference sequence). Trimming took off 5 bases at V and 4 bases at J, with 10 bases between the two ends. CDR3 sequence (DNA): TGTGCCAGTAGTCAAGGCCCCCCAGATACGCAGTATTTT. This sequence encodes CASSQGPPDTQYF.

The rearrangement joins TRBV9 to TRBJ1-2; 9 bases align to TRBD1. This CDR3 is built from 14 residues. J lost 4 bases, V lost 4 bases, and 5 bases had no gene match. Per germline, CDR1 SGDLS and CDR2 YYNGEE. The CDR3 is CASSSTGGGYGYTF. In nucleotides, the CDR3 is TGTGCCAGCAGCAGCACAGGGGGCGGCTATGGCTACACCTTC.

J is TRBJ2-7 and V is TRBV4-2; 14 bases line up with TRBD2. The CDR3 consists of 16 residues. The ends lost 3 bases at V and 0 bases at J; junction bases unmatched: 1. The germline CDR1 and CDR2 sequences are LGHNA and YNFKEQ. The CDR3 sequence is CASSQTSGGASYEQYF. The CDR3 DNA follows: TGTGCCAGCAGCCAGACTAGCGGGGGGGCCTCCTACGAGCAGTACTTC.

The J gene is TRBJ1-2, the V gene TRBV5-1; weak D call: TRBD1 (6 bases). Germline-derived CDR1 and CDR2 are SGHRS and YFSETQ. Trimming took off 0 bases at V and 7 bases at J, with 13 bases between the two ends. The CDR3 runs to 14 residues. The CDR3 coding sequence is TGCGCCAGCAGCTTGGAAGGGACAACGGGTGGCTACACCTTC. Protein product: CASSLEGTTGGYTF.

The chain employs TRBV27 and TRBJ1-1; D ambiguous. Trimming stripped 2 bases from V and 1 base from J, with 8 bases between. Germline CDR1 MNHEY, CDR2 SMNVEV (reference sequence). This CDR3 spans 14 amino acids. For the CDR3, the DNA is TGTGCCAGCAGTTTAGGGTACAGGAACACTGAAGCTTTCTTT. It translates to CASSLGYRNTEAFF.

This clone was found a few times. The chain couples TRBV28 to TRBJ2-7, with D perhaps matching TRBD1 or TRBD2 (5 bases each). CDR1 MDHEN and CDR2 SYDVKM come from the germline V gene. Trimming pared 5 bases from V and 5 bases from J, leaving 25 bases between. The CDR3 spans 17 residues. The DNA of the CDR3 is TGTGCCAGCAGTGATCCCTCCTTCGGTGGGGGAGTGGACGAGCAGTACTTC. Amino acids: CASSDPSFGGGVDEQYF.

The chain has TRBV5-1 and TRBJ2-1; D possibly corresponds to TRBD2 (5 bases). The germline CDR1 and CDR2 sequences are SGHRS and YFSETQ. The CDR3 runs 14 residues. Trimming cost V 7 bases and J 0 bases, with 11 bases left between them. In nucleotides, the CDR3 is TGCGCCAGCCAGTGGGAGAGCTCCTACAATGAGCAGTTCTTC. This encodes CASQWESSYNEQFF.

This clone has just one count. The chain recombines TRBV9 with TRBJ2-1, with a tentative D call TRBD2 (6 bases). Between the trimmed V and J ends, which lost 0 bases and 3 bases, there was a span of 10 bases. From germline, CDR1 is SGDLS and CDR2 YYNGEE. This CDR3 comprises 15 residues. The CDR3 region is CASSVELADYNEQFF. DNA for the CDR3: TGTGCCAGCAGCGTAGAATTAGCGGACTACAATGAGCAGTTCTTC.

The CDR3 here is CASSGQLAFYEQYF. The CDR3 bases are TGTGCCAGCAGTGGCCAGCTAGCGTTCTACGAGCAGTACTTC. The rearrangement links TRBV25-1 to TRBJ2-7; tentative D call: TRBD2 (6 bases). This CDR3 is 14 amino acids long. The germline V and J ends were trimmed by 4 bases and 3 bases, with 13 bases remaining between them. The germline V gene has CDR1 MGHDK and CDR2 SYGVNS.

The J gene is TRBJ1-1, the V gene TRBV18, with unresolved D. Deletions cut 5 bases from V and 7 bases from J, with 11 bases between. This CDR3 comprises 12 residues. The V gene's germline CDR1 is KGHSH and CDR2 LQKENI. This chain's CDR3 is CASSGEQYEAFF. The DNA of the CDR3 is TGTGCCAGCTCAGGGGAACAGTATGAAGCTTTCTTT.

Note on this clone: At the DNA level, this CDR3 is encoded by other sequences in the same sample as well. The chain joins TRBV7-2 to TRBJ2-7; tentatively, D is TRBD1 or TRBD2 (6 bases each). The germline CDR1 and CDR2 sequences are SGHTA and FQGNSA. V lost 8 bases and J lost 0, with 14 bases in between. The CDR3 covers 14 residues. CDR3 nucleotides: TGTGCCAGCCGCCTCGGGGGCAGCTCCTACGAGCAGTACTTC. Translating it yields CASRLGGSSYEQYF.

The chain combines TRBV11-3 with TRBJ2-1, with D hard to call. The CDR3 extends over 14 amino acids. Germline V gene sequence: CDR1 SGHNT, CDR2 YENEEA. V lost 1 base to trimming and J lost 10 bases, with 14 bases between them. The DNA of the CDR3 is TGTGCCAGCAGCTTAGTAGCCCCTACCTTAGAGCAGTTCTTC. Residues: CASSLVAPTLEQFF.

The V call is TRBV7-2, the J call TRBJ2-3, with a possible D match to TRBD1 (5 bases). CDR3 length: 14 amino acids. Germline CDR1 is SGHTA and CDR2 is FQGNSA. Trimming stripped 3 bases from V and 6 bases from J, with 13 bases between. This CDR3 is CASSFLTGRDTQYF. CDR3 in DNA: TGTGCCAGCAGCTTCCTTACAGGAAGGGATACGCAGTATTTT.